Each of the 6 T cell receptor beta chains below was sequenced from the same sample in a study of chemoradiotherapy in HPV16-positive cancers. Libraries were prepared by immunoSEQ multiplex PCR; TCRdb keeps only in-frame clonotypes and omits some of them. The data show around 14,000 clones, 65% to 80% seen once. Collection of the sample occurred from a patient who underwent chemoradiotherapy. Every receptor here comes from a human donor with HPV-associated anogenital cancer.

The count of this clone is one. One junction end disagrees with the germline gene, perhaps due to a read error. The chain uses TRBV5-6 and TRBJ2-5; D is ambiguous. CDR1 SGHDT and CDR2 YYEEEE come from the germline V gene. This CDR3 spans 11 amino acids. The CDR3 region is CASSYQEAQYF. The DNA of the CDR3 is TGTGCCAGCAGCTACCAAGAGGCCCAGTACTTC.

The V and J genes are TRBV6-1 and TRBJ1-1; TRBD1 might be the D (5 bases). This CDR3 has 12 amino acids. Germline V gene sequence: CDR1 MNHNS, CDR2 SASEGT. With 7 bases removed from V and 4 bases from J, the gap between germline ends came to 10 bases. The CDR3 DNA sequence: TGTGCCAGCATACGCAGGGCCACTGAAGCTTTCTTT. As protein: CASIRRATEAFF.

This sequence joins TRBV6-1 and TRBJ1-6, with 7 nucleotides matching TRBD1. CDR1 MNHNS and CDR2 SASEGT come from the germline V gene. This CDR3 has 14 amino acids. The V segment lost 6 bases and the J segment 4 bases; nucleotides outside the gene matches: 3. CDR3 sequence: CASRGQLYNSPLHF. Here the CDR3 DNA reads TGTGCCAGCAGGGGACAGCTTTATAATTCACCCCTCCACTTT.

In its sample, this clone was seen a few times. The chain has TRBV11-3 and TRBJ2-3; 9 nucleotides agree with TRBD1. This CDR3 spans 15 amino acids. J was trimmed by 0 bases and V by 5 bases; bases with no gene match: 3. Germline loops: CDR1 SGHNT, CDR2 YENEEA. CDR3 region: CASSPGTGSTDTQYF. CDR3 bases: TGTGCCAGCAGCCCCGGGACAGGGAGCACAGATACGCAGTATTTT.

The gene calls are TRBV11-2 and TRBJ2-7, with 8 positions matching TRBD2. Trimming took 1 base from V and 6 from J; bases not matched to a gene: 8. This CDR3 is built from 15 residues. Per the germline V gene, CDR1 is SGHAT and CDR2 is FQNNGV. This CDR3 reads CASSLVGAGGGEQYF. CDR3 DNA: TGTGCCAGCAGCTTAGTTGGGGCCGGGGGGGGCGAGCAGTACTTC.

This sequence joins TRBV2 and TRBJ2-7; tentative D call: TRBD2 (6 bases). The germline V gene encodes CDR1 SNHLY and CDR2 FYNNEI. The CDR3 sequence is 15 residues long. V was clipped by 6 bases and J by 3 bases, with 18 bases between them. CDR3 protein: CASRDLAGGFYEQYF. In DNA, the CDR3 is TGTGCCAGCAGAGACCTCGCCGGGGGATTCTACGAGCAGTACTTC.